These T cell receptor beta chains were read from a single sample in a study of shared clonotypes between healthy human individuals. Assay: immunoSEQ multiplex PCR; the TCRdb copy retains only in-frame clones and omits some. The table records some 2,000,000 clones, almost 96% of them present only once. Sequenced input: naive CD4+ T cells sorted from blood. These receptors all stem from a man between 18 and 35 years old in good health. The CDR3 runs from the conserved cysteine through the conserved F or W. Each record gives: clone size, V gene, J gene, D gene, CDR3 protein, CDR3 DNA. A D gene is named only where the DNA matches it firmly. Expanded clones get a size class; other rows say once, few or many, or leave the size out.

NA	TRBV11-3	TRBJ2-3	NA	CASSLGGESTDTQYF	TGTGCCAGCAGCTTAGGGGGAGAATCCACAGATACGCAGTATTTT
NA	TRBV4-1	TRBJ1-1	NA	CASSPRTDPVAEAFF	TGCGCCAGCAGCCCGCGGACGGACCCAGTTGCTGAAGCTTTCTTT
few	TRBV25-1	TRBJ1-2	NA	CASSDSAFSGYTF	TGTGCCAGCAGTGACTCAGCATTTTCGGGCTACACCTTC
NA	TRBV10-3	TRBJ2-1	TRBD2	CATMGSGTLSSYNEQFF	TGTGCCACCATGGGGAGCGGGACCCTCTCCTCCTACAATGAGCAGTTCTTC
NA	TRBV29-1	TRBJ1-2	NA	CSATTGSVNYGYTF	TGCAGCGCTACGACAGGCTCCGTTAACTATGGCTACACCTTC
NA	TRBV12-2	TRBJ1-5	NA	CASRLAPGQVYGQPQHF	TGTGCAAGTCGCTTAGCACCGGGACAGGTTTATGGTCAGCCCCAGCATTTT
once	TRBV7-2	TRBJ2-4	TRBD1	CASSPDRGSVNIQYF	TGTGCCAGCAGCCCGGACAGGGGATCGGTGAACATTCAGTACTTC
NA	TRBV5-1	TRBJ2-1	TRBD2	CASSRGRTYNEQFF	TGCGCCAGCAGTCGCGGGAGAACCTACAATGAGCAGTTCTTC
NA	TRBV4-3	TRBJ2-5	TRBD1	CASSQGRDRGWETQYF	TGCGCCAGCAGCCAAGGCCGGGACAGGGGGTGGGAGACCCAGTACTTC
once	TRBV2	TRBJ2-7	NA	CASSEVASVIDYEQYF	TGTGCCAGCAGTGAAGTGGCTAGCGTTATAGACTACGAGCAGTACTTC
NA	TRBV10-3	TRBJ2-1	TRBD2	CAISLSGIEQFF	TGTGCCATCAGTTTGAGCGGGATCGAGCAGTTCTTC
once	TRBV30	TRBJ2-1	NA	CAWSGTSYNEQFF	TGTGCCTGGAGTGGGACCTCCTACAATGAGCAGTTCTTC
NA	TRBV10-3	TRBJ2-7	TRBD1	CAIRTGGFSEQYF	TGTGCCATCAGAACAGGGGGCTTCTCCGAGCAGTACTTC
NA	TRBV5-1	TRBJ2-7	NA	CASSPAGGKSSYEQYF	TGCGCCAGCAGCCCCGCCGGCGGGAAGAGCTCCTACGAGCAGTACTTC
NA	TRBV5-6	TRBJ1-3	TRBD1	CASSNWDRAGNTIYF	TGTGCCAGCAGCAATTGGGACAGGGCTGGAAACACCATATATTTT
NA	TRBV5-1	TRBJ2-1	NA	CASSLAERKNEQFF	TGCGCCAGCAGCTTGGCTGAGCGGAAGAATGAGCAGTTCTTC
NA	TRBV11-2	TRBJ2-5	NA	CASSSLLGGQETQYF	TGTGCCAGCAGCTCCCTACTAGGGGGACAAGAGACCCAGTACTTC
NA	TRBV6-5	TRBJ2-7	NA	CAILQGPYSYEQYF	TGTGCCATCCTTCAGGGACCCTACTCCTACGAGCAGTACTTC
NA	TRBV7-2	TRBJ2-7	TRBD1	CASSLGPGQGSSYEQYF	TGTGCCAGCAGCTTAGGACCGGGACAGGGAAGCTCCTACGAGCAGTACTTC
NA	TRBV2	TRBJ2-3	TRBD2	CASSEAFWRGGRDTQYF	TGTGCCAGCAGTGAAGCCTTTTGGCGGGGGGGCCGGGATACGCAGTATTTT
NA	TRBV5-1	TRBJ1-4	NA	CASSLEAESGEKLFF	TGCGCCAGCAGCTTGGAGGCAGAGAGTGGTGAAAAACTGTTTTTT
NA	TRBV9	TRBJ2-7	TRBD2	CASSPGLAGAVIGYEQYF	TGTGCCAGCAGCCCCGGACTAGCGGGAGCGGTGATCGGGTACGAGCAGTACTTC
once	TRBV6-5	TRBJ1-2	TRBD1	CASRQGGEAYGYTF	TGTGCCAGCCGACAGGGAGGGGAAGCCTATGGCTACACCTTC
NA	TRBV18	TRBJ2-7	TRBD1	CASSPRDRGYEQYF	TGTGCCAGCTCTCCACGGGACAGGGGCTACGAGCAGTACTTC
NA	TRBV7-9	TRBJ2-2	NA	CASSLGSFSLNTGELFF	TGTGCCAGCAGCTTAGGCTCTTTTAGTCTAAACACCGGGGAGCTGTTTTTT
NA	TRBV5-4	TRBJ1-3	TRBD1	CASSLQGRPGNTIYF	TGTGCCAGCAGTTTACAGGGGAGGCCTGGAAACACCATATATTTT
NA	TRBV5-4	TRBJ2-2	NA	CASSLDERNTGELFF	TGTGCCAGCAGCTTGGACGAGCGGAACACCGGGGAGCTGTTTTTT
NA	TRBV18	TRBJ2-5	NA	CASSQGNEETQYF	TGTGCCAGCTCACAGGGGAATGAAGAGACCCAGTACTTC
NA	TRBV9	TRBJ2-1	TRBD2	CASSSPLAGGYNEQFF	TGTGCCAGCAGCTCACCCCTAGCGGGGGGGTACAATGAGCAGTTCTTC
NA	TRBV5-1	TRBJ2-7	TRBD1	CASSLAPGQGYEQYF	TGCGCCAGCAGCTTGGCCCCGGGACAGGGGTACGAGCAGTACTTC
NA	TRBV10-1	TRBJ2-1	NA	CASSPGVSSYNEQFF	TGCGCCAGCAGTCCGGGGGTCAGCTCCTACAATGAGCAGTTCTTC
NA	TRBV6-5	TRBJ1-1	TRBD1	CASRKSDRGNTEAFF	TGTGCCAGCAGAAAGTCGGACAGGGGGAACACTGAAGCTTTCTTT
NA	TRBV5-1	TRBJ1-4	TRBD1	CASSSGGRDGGSNEKLFF	TGCGCCAGCAGCTCAGGGGGAAGGGATGGTGGTTCTAATGAAAAACTGTTTTTT
NA	TRBV30	TRBJ1-2	NA	CAWSNWEGGYTF	TGTGCCTGGAGTAATTGGGAGGGAGGCTACACCTTC
NA	TRBV2	TRBJ2-3	TRBD2	CASRGGRDTQYF	TGTGCCAGCAGGGGAGGGAGGGATACGCAGTATTTT
once	TRBV6-5	TRBJ1-6	NA	CASSSPGTDFSPLHF	TGTGCCAGCAGTAGCCCGGGGACTGACTTTTCACCCCTCCACTTT
NA	TRBV11-2	TRBJ2-3	TRBD1	CASSFQQGLTDTQYF	TGTGCCAGCAGCTTTCAACAGGGGCTAACAGATACGCAGTATTTT
NA	TRBV6-5	TRBJ1-4	NA	CASSYSSGGLSEKLFF	TGTGCCAGCAGTTACTCGAGTGGGGGCCTTTCGGAAAAACTGTTTTTT
NA	TRBV19	TRBJ2-7	TRBD2	CASGPGGAGGYEQYF	TGTGCCAGCGGGCCAGGGGGAGCGGGAGGTTACGAGCAGTACTTC
NA	TRBV6-5	TRBJ1-2	TRBD1	CASTPGQGNPYGYTF	TGTGCCAGCACCCCGGGACAGGGAAATCCCTATGGCTACACCTTC
NA	TRBV9	TRBJ2-5	TRBD2	CASSVGGGSETQYF	TGTGCCAGCAGCGTAGGAGGCGGGAGCGAGACCCAGTACTTC
NA	TRBV27	TRBJ2-7	NA	CASSQRAAYEQYF	TGTGCCAGCAGTCAGAGAGCCGCCTACGAGCAGTACTTC
NA	TRBV7-8	TRBJ1-2	NA	CASSLASGTYEGYTF	TGTGCCAGCAGCTTAGCCTCCGGGACCTATGAAGGCTACACCTTC
NA	TRBV19	TRBJ2-5	TRBD2	CASSPGLARETQYF	TGTGCCAGTAGTCCGGGACTAGCGAGGGAGACCCAGTACTTC
NA	TRBV5-1	TRBJ2-1	TRBD2	CASSLAGLAFMGNEQFF	TGCGCCAGCAGCTTGGCGGGACTAGCGTTCATGGGGAATGAGCAGTTCTTC
NA	TRBV19	TRBJ2-1	TRBD1	CASTPQGADEQFF	TGTGCCAGTACCCCGCAGGGGGCTGATGAGCAGTTCTTC
NA	TRBV28	TRBJ2-6	NA	CATRRSYSGANVLTF	TGTGCCACCCGTAGGAGTTACTCTGGGGCCAACGTCCTGACTTTC
NA	TRBV9	TRBJ1-4	NA	CASSPQGTLNEKLFF	TGTGCCAGCAGCCCCCAAGGAACACTTAATGAAAAACTGTTTTTT
NA	TRBV5-1	TRBJ2-7	NA	CASTQEQGSYEQYF	TGCGCCAGCACCCAGGAACAGGGTTCCTACGAGCAGTACTTC
NA	TRBV25-1	TRBJ2-5	TRBD2	CASSGTSGGQETQYF	TGTGCCAGCAGTGGGACTAGCGGGGGACAAGAGACCCAGTACTTC
NA	TRBV30	TRBJ2-7	NA	CAWRAVGYEQYF	TGTGCCTGGAGAGCGGTTGGCTACGAGCAGTACTTC